This T cell receptor beta chain was recorded in a study of blood T cell repertoires in COVID-19. Adults between roughly 18 and 95 years of age took part from more than 20 US areas. Participants were placed into cohorts based on the clinical history they reported. In the study's own analysis: From reference gene primer amplification, estimates of nucleated cell counts were derived. Data came from immunoSEQ multiplex PCR; TCRdb stores just in-frame clones and leaves some out. The DNA was the basis for D and trimming; V, J and clone size are from that table. The profile shows approximately 390,000 clones, approximately 90% of them singletons. Germline assignment: CDR1 SEHNR and CDR2 FQNEAQ (reference sequence). V shed 5 bases and J shed 8 bases, with 16 bases lying between them. The CDR3 is made up of 14 amino acids.

Sequencing used PBMCs or T cells enriched from blood (not recorded which). The V and J genes are TRBV7-9 and TRBJ2-1, with TRBD1 as a possible D gene (5 bases). The receptor's source is a woman in her fifties or sixties who had recovered from COVID-19. The CDR3 DNA reads TGTGCCAGCAGCGGCCACGTGGACATTTATGAGCAGTTCTTC. Translating it yields CASSGHVDIYEQFF. The full variable domain, rest sourced from reference TRBV7-9 and TRBJ2-1, is DTGVSQNPRHKITKRGQNVTFRCDPISEHNRLYWYRQTLGQGPEFLTYFQNEAQLEKSRLLSDRFSAERPKGSFSTLEIQRTEQGDSAMYLCASSGHVDIYEQFFGPGTRLTVL.